This T cell receptor (beta chain) originates from a study of regulatory T cells in long-lasting Graves disease. Study-level background: Graves' patients, diagnosed recently, had received antithyroid drugs under 3 months.

General study points: Persistent Graves' patients showed less TCR diversity than newly diagnosed patients showed. Persistent disease showed a preference for TRBV28, TRBJ1-2 and TRBJ2-5.

V was pared by 5 bases and J by 2 bases, with 6 bases of the junction left unmatched. Germline V gene sequence: CDR1 SGHTA, CDR2 FQGNSA. The CDR3 has 15 amino acids. This clonotype was picked up many times. Its antigen is still unknown. Time point denoted: newly diagnosed GD, antithyroid drugs for less than 3 months. PBMC-extracted RNA yielded the TCR library. Graves' disease diagnosis used American Thyroid Association guidelines. Arm-PCR of CDR3 regions and iRepertoire HTBI primers were used to build TCR beta libraries. TCRdb re-analysed the multiplex PCR reads in MiXCR, keeping a single row per CDR3 protein. Found here are around 250,000 distinct CDR3 sequences, approximately 20% of them singletons; the top ten hold approximately 24%.

The rearrangement joins TRBV7-2 to TRBJ2-7; the match to TRBD2 covers 10 bases. The material sequenced was peripheral blood mononuclear cells (PBMCs), taken at new diagnosis, from a patient treated with antithyroid drugs. This receptor was taken from a female donor with Graves disease. CDR3 nucleotides: TGTGCCAGCAGCGACACCGGGACTAGCGCCTACGAGCAGTACTTC. Protein sequence: CASSDTGTSAYEQYF.